This is a list of T cell receptor beta chains from one sample in a study of human T cells and chemical hapten exposure. TCRdb re-called the 5' RACE reads through MiXCR, storing one row per CDR3 protein. The table records over 95,000 distinct CDR3 sequences, approximately 20% of them present only once. The source of these receptors is a human donor in good health. The CDR3 runs from the conserved cysteine through the conserved F or W. A D gene is named only where the DNA matches it firmly. Clone size is stated in some rows and not others, as once, few, many or a class when expanded.

D gene	clone size	V gene	J gene	CDR3 DNA	CDR3 protein
.	.	TRBV4-1	TRBJ2-3	TGCGCCAGCAGCCAAGAAAAATTGACAAAATCCGGATCGACAGATACGCAGTATTTT	CASSQEKLTKSGSTDTQYF
TRBD1	.	TRBV5-1	TRBJ2-5	TGCGCCACCTGCCTAGGGACAGGGATCTTCCAAGAGACCCAGTACTTC	CATCLGTGIFQETQYF
.	.	TRBV9	TRBJ2-5	TGTGCCAGCAGCACGGGACGTGTGGGGGCCGGAGAGACCCAGTACTTC	CASSTGRVGAGETQYF
.	.	TRBV7-9	TRBJ1-6	TGTGCCAGCAGCTTGGGTGAGGGGGGGAATTCACCCCTCCACTTT	CASSLGEGGNSPLHF
.	.	TRBV5-6	TRBJ1-1	TGTGCCAGCAGTCCGAGAGACACGGAAATGAACACTGAAGCTTTCTTT	CASSPRDTEMNTEAFF
.	few	TRBV12-3/TRBV12-4	TRBJ2-3	TGTGCCAGCAGTCCGCGTGGAGCTGTCACAGATACGCAGTATTTT	CASSPRGAVTDTQYF
.	.	TRBV18	TRBJ1-1	TGTGCCAGCCTGGACAGCATGAACACTGAAGCTTTCTTT	CASLDSMNTEAFF
.	many	TRBV2	TRBJ2-7	TGTGCCATTATGAGGACAGCTGACTCCTACGAGCAGTACTTC	CAIMRTADSYEQYF
.	many	TRBV12-3/TRBV12-4	TRBJ1-5	TGTGCCAGCAGTTTGGCGGGGGGTCAGCCCCAGCATTTT	CASSLAGGQPQHF
TRBD1	few	TRBV6-5	TRBJ1-4	TGTGCCAGCAGTCCGGGGACAGGGGGCGCCGGGTTTTTT	CASSPGTGGAGFF
TRBD2	few	TRBV12-3/TRBV12-4	TRBJ2-5	TGTGCCAGCAGCCGGGGACTAGCGGGGGAGGAGTACTTC	CASSRGLAGEEYF
.	once	TRBV18	TRBJ2-1	TGTGCCAGCTCAACGGGGGCCCACATTGAGCAGTTCTTC	CASSTGAHIEQFF
.	few	TRBV29-1	TRBJ1-4	TGCAGCGCCCGCATTAATGAAAAACTGTTTTTT	CSARINEKLFF
.	few	TRBV30	TRBJ1-6	TGTGCCTGGAGCCTCGAGGGGACTTGGTCTTCTAATTCACCCCTCCACTTT	CAWSLEGTWSSNSPLHF
TRBD2	few	TRBV9	TRBJ2-2	TGTGCCAGCAGTAGCGGGGTCGGCGGGGAGCTGTTTTTT	CASSSGVGGELFF
.	.	TRBV28	TRBJ1-5	TGTGCCAGCAGTTGGAGTAGGAGTCAGCCCCAGCATTTT	CASSWSRSQPQHF
.	.	TRBV3-1	TRBJ1-3	TGTGCCAGCAGCCAAGACGGTATCTCTGGAAACACCATATATTTT	CASSQDGISGNTIYF
.	once	TRBV5-1	TRBJ2-6	TGCGCCAGCAGTGCTCCCGGAGGGATTTTTGGGGCCAACGTCCTGACTTTC	CASSAPGGIFGANVLTF
TRBD2	.	TRBV7-3	TRBJ2-1	TGTGCCAGCAGCCACTCGGGGCTAGCGGGAGTACACTCCTACAATGAGCAGTTCTTC	CASSHSGLAGVHSYNEQFF
TRBD2	.	TRBV7-7	TRBJ2-1	TGTGCTAGCAGCTCCACTAGCGGGCTAGATGAGCAGTTCTTC	CASSSTSGLDEQFF
.	few	TRBV6-5	TRBJ1-1	TGTGCCAGCAGTTCTGTACCGGGGACTGAAGCTTTCTTT	CASSSVPGTEAFF
TRBD1	.	TRBV11-2	TRBJ2-1	TGTGCCAGCAGCTCCAAGGGACAGGCTTACAATGAGCAGTTCTTC	CASSSKGQAYNEQFF
.	once	TRBV9	TRBJ2-3	TGTGCCAGCGGTACAGGTCCTACAGATACGCAGTATTTT	CASGTGPTDTQYF
TRBD1	many	TRBV28	TRBJ1-2	TGTGCCAGCAGGACAGGGGGTGGTGGTAACTATGGCTACACCTTC	CASRTGGGGNYGYTF